This T cell receptor beta chain was recorded in a study of metastatic and nonmetastatic thyroid tumors. Study-wide results and caveats: Significantly greater TCR beta diversity was reportedly found in malignant thyroid tumors than in benign nodules (in blood and tumor).

MiXCR was used by TCRdb to re-call the PCR reads. The sample records about 40,000 clones, 17% being singletons. This CDR3 has 16 residues. V gave up 4 bases and J gave up 6 bases; unmatched junction bases: 12. Looked up from germline, CDR1 is MGHRA and CDR2 is YSYEKL. Details on this clone: Its antigen is still unknown.

No patient had received any treatment before thyroid surgery. The rearrangement joins TRBV4-1 to TRBJ2-7, with 10 nucleotides matching TRBD2. This receptor was taken from a female donor with papillary thyroid cancer or a benign thyroid nodule (not recorded which). Some clones in this sample may be carry-over from other donors' samples. The source material was tumor tissue. In nucleotides, the CDR3 is TGCGCCAGCAGCCCGACTGAGGGACTAGCGTACAGCGAGCAGTACTTC. Amino acids: CASSPTEGLAYSEQYF.